This TCR beta chain was observed in a study of blood T cell repertoires in COVID-19 (TCRdb year 2020). At the level of the whole study: Samples covering the acute and convalescent phases of COVID-19 were provided by collaborators in the United States, Italy and Spain. Sample metadata almost always included a de-identified subject ID, COVID-19 status, age in years and sex. Where available, HLA class I and class II types were taken from metadata supplied by the sample provider and were not determined by assay-based typing. The material from the prospective study consisted of cDNA or gDNA derived from T cells, B-cell-depleted T cells, or PBMCs. Subjects who had been exposed to COVID-19, were actively infected with it, or had recovered from it provided the deeply sampled blood TCRbeta repertoires that made up the dataset. The samples were drawn from two sources: the first 160 participants of the ongoing ImmuneRACE study, and fewer than 1,500 subjects contributed by 6 global collaborators. The repertoires were released in a freely available public database intended as a resource for research on the immune response to SARS-CoV-2. What the study reported, not specific to this receptor: The quantity of clinical and demographic metadata differed by source and by participant and was supplied without curation.

The germline V gene gives CDR1 as MGHRA and CDR2 as YSYEKL. The CDR3, cysteine through phenylalanine, is 16 amino acids long. The retained sequence is limited to the CDR3, 48 bases, with the frame set at the first base. V and J are truncated by 3 bases and 1 base respectively, leaving an intervening sequence of 14 bases. TCRbeta CDR3 regions were amplified from genomic DNA by means of the immunoSEQ Assay, a bias-controlled multiplex PCR. The study's own analysis went as follows. Within the assay, amplification of reference gene primers was used to estimate how many nucleated cells each sample contained. To quantify the absolute abundance of each unique TCRbeta CDR3 rearrangement, sequence reads were collapsed and filtered. For each sample, productive Simpson clonality was calculated as the square root of Simpson's diversity index over productive rearrangements. Here the immuneACCESS table is served through TCRdb, limited to in-frame sequences with V and J called. Missing clones are a known gap in these copies; in checked studies unresolved V genes cover under half, and the rest lacks a known reason. The D gene and trimming were derived from the DNA, and the V and J assignments and clone size from that table. This sample comprises approximately 220,000 clones, under 90% of them detected only once. The ten most abundant clones make up nearly 5% of the sample.

On this clone: The target of this receptor is not known. There are no base qualities to consult, and no much larger clone falls within one base.

Participants in the prospective study were aged about 18 to 95 years, lived in 20 to 25 United States geographic areas, and enrolled through a virtual design. To assign participants to cohorts, the prospective study relied on clinical history that participants themselves reported in a screening survey and a study questionnaire. Exposed participants had been in contact, within 2 weeks of entering the study, with a person who had a PCR-confirmed or clinician-diagnosed case of COVID-19. Mobile phlebotomists in the prospective study collected whole blood, serum and a nasopharyngeal or oropharyngeal swab from every participant. Participants in the prospective study had the option to provide additional blood draws and questionnaires over an approximately 2-month period. Prospective study blood samples were shipped either frozen or at room temperature before DNA extraction.

The clonotype comes from a woman aged 45-65 years who had been exposed to COVID-19. Sequencing was performed on PBMCs or T cells enriched from blood (not recorded which). The sequence links TRBV4-1 to TRBJ2-3; TRBD2 is a possible D gene, resting on 6 matching bases. The CDR3 protein sequence reads: CASSQRAGPGTDTQYF. The DNA is as follows: TGCGCCAGCAGCCAGCGGGCGGGGCCCGGCACAGATACGCAGTATTTT.